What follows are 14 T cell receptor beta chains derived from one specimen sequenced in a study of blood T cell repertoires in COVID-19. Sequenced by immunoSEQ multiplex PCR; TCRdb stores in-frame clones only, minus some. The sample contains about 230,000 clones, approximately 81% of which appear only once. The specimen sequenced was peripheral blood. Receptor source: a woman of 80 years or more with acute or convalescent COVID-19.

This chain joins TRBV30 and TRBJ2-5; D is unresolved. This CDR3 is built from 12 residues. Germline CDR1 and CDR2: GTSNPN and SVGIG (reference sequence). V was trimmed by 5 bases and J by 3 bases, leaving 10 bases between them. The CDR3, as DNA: TGTGCCTGGGGTTTCTCCGAAGAGACCCAGTACTTC. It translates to CAWGFSEETQYF.

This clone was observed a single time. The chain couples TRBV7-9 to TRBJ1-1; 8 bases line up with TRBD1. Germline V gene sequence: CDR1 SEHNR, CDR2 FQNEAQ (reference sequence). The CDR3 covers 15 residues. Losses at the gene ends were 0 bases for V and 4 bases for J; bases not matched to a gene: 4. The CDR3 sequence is CASSLAGQGGTEAFF. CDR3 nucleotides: TGTGCCAGCAGCTTAGCCGGACAGGGAGGCACTGAAGCTTTCTTT. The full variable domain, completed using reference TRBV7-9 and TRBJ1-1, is DTGVSQNPRHKITKRGQNVTFRCDPISEHNRLYWYRQTLGQGPEFLTYFQNEAQLEKSRLLSDRFSAERPKGSFSTLEIQRTEQGDSAMYLCASSLAGQGGTEAFFGQGTRLTVV.

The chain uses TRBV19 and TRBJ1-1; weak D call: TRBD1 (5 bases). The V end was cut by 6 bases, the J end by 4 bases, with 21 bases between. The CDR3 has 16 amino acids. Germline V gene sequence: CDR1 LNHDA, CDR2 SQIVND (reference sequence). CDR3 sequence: CASRPRGGDGGTEAFF. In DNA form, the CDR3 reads TGTGCCAGTAGACCCCGGGGGGGGGATGGAGGCACTGAAGCTTTCTTT.

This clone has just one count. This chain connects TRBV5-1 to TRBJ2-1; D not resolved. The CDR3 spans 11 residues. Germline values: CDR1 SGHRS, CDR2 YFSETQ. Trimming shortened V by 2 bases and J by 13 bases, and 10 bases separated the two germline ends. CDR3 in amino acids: CASSFDSGQFF. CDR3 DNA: TGCGCCAGCAGCTTCGATAGTGGTCAGTTCTTC.

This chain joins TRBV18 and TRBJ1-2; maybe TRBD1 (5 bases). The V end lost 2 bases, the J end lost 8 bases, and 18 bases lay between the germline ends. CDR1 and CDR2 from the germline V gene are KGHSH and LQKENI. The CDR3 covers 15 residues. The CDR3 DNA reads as TGTGCCAGCTCACCAGATGTGGGGGGAGGATACGGCTACACCTTC. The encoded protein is CASSPDVGGGYGYTF. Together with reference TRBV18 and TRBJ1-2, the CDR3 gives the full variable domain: NAGVMQNPRHLVRRRGQEARLRCSPMKGHSHVYWYRQLPEEGLKFMVYLQKENIIDESGMPKERFSAEFPKEGPSILRIQQVVRGDSAAYFCASSPDVGGGYGYTFGSGTRLTVV.

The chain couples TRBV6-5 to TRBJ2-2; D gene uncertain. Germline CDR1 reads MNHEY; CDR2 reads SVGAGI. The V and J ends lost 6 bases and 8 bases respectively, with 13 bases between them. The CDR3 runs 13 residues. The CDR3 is CASRDPIRGELFF. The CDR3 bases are TGTGCCAGCAGAGATCCCATCAGGGGGGAGCTGTTTTTT.

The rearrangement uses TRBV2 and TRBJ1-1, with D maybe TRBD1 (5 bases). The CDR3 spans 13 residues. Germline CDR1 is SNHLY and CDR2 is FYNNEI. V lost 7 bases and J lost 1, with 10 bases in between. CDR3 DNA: TGTGCCAGCACGCGGGGGGAGAACACTGAAGCTTTCTTT. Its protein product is CASTRGENTEAFF.

CDR3 sequence (DNA): TGTGCCAGCAGACGGACAGGGGGCGTAAGTTCCTACGAGCAGTACTTC. Its protein is CASRRTGGVSSYEQYF. The chain combines TRBV7-2 with TRBJ2-7, with TRBD1 matching 11 bases. CDR1 and CDR2 from the germline V gene are SGHTA and FQGNSA. This CDR3 region has 16 residues. J was trimmed by 1 base and V by 6 bases; bases with no gene match: 8.

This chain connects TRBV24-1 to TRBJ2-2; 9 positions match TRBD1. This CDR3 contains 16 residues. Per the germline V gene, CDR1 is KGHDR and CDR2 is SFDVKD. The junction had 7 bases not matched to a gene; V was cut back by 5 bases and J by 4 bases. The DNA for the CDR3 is TGTGCCACCAGTGCAGCCGGGACAGGGACCACCGGGGAGCTGTTTTTT. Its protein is CATSAAGTGTTGELFF.

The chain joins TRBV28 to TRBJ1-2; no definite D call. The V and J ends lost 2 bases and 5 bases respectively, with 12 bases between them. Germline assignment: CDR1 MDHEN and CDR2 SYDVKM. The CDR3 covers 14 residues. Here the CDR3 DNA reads TGTGCCAGCAGTTTACCGCACTTGTCGTATGGCTACACCTTC. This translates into CASSLPHLSYGYTF.

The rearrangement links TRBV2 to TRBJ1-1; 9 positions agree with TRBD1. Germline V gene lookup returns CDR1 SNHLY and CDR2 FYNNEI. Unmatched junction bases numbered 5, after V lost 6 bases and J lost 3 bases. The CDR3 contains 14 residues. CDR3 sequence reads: CASRKGQGYTEAFF. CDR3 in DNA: TGTGCCAGCAGGAAGGGACAGGGCTACACTGAAGCTTTCTTT.

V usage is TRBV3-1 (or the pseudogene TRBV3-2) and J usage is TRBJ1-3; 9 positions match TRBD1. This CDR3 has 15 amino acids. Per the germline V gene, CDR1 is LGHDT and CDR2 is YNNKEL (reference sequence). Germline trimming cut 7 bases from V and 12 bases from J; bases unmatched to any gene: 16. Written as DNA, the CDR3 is TGTGCCAGCACCCCGGGACAGGGTTTCGCATCGATCATATATTTT. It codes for CASTPGQGFASIIYF.

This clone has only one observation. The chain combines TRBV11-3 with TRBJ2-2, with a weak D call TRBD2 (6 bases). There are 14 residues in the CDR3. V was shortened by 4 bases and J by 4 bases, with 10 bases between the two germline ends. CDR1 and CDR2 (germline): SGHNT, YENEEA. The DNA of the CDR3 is TGTGCCAGCAGCTCGCGGGGAGGCACCGGGGAGCTGTTTTTT. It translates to CASSSRGGTGELFF.

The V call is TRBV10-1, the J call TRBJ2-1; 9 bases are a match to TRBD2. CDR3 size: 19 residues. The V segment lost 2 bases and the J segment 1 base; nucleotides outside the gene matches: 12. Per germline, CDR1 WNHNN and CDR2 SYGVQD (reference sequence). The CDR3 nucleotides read TGCGCCAGCAGTGAGCCCGGACTAGCGAGGTTTCCGTCCTACAATGAGCAGTTCTTC. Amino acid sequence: CASSEPGLARFPSYNEQFF.